Reported below is one T cell receptor (beta chain). CDR3 size: 15 residues. In germline, CDR1 is SGHAT, CDR2 FQDESV (reference sequence). V gave up 4 bases and J gave up 1 base, with 11 bases separating them. In the source study's methods: From reference gene primer amplification, estimates of nucleated cell counts were derived. Sequencing was performed with immunoSEQ multiplex PCR; in TCRdb, only in-frame clones are kept and a portion is missing. V, J and clone size are taken as reported in that table, and D and trimming were inferred from the DNA itself. The data show fewer than 100,000 clones, more than 60% seen once. The sample belongs to a study of blood T cell repertoires in COVID-19. Across the whole study: The United States, Italy and Spain supplied acute and convalescent COVID-19 samples. PBMCs, B-cell-depleted T cells, or T cells were the source of the cDNA or gDNA that made up the material.

This chain uses TRBV11-1 with TRBJ1-3; TRBD1 might be the D (6 bases). Sequenced: peripheral blood. The receptor was derived from a man in his 70s with acute or convalescent COVID-19. The CDR3 bases are TGTGCCAGCAGCTCGATACAGGGTTCTGGAAACACCATATATTTT. This sequence encodes CASSSIQGSGNTIYF.